This TCR beta chain stems from a study of cytomegalovirus exposure and HLA in healthy donors. Findings and limits, study-wide: One cluster of highly shared sequence variants probably arose as a sequencing artifact.

60 Vbeta and 13 Jbeta primers were used in PCR. In the original processing: Per a later analysis, the number of unique TCR beta chains was roughly 87 million, of which roughly 9.9 million were shared. Clones were read by immunoSEQ multiplex PCR, and TCRdb kept only the in-frame ones, dropping some. V, J and clone size are taken as reported in that table, and D and trimming were inferred from the DNA itself. The sample shows 100,000 to 150,000 clones, more than 75% of them seen only once. Trimming at V came to 8 bases and at J to 2 bases, leaving 9 bases not matched to a gene. CDR3 length: 14 residues. Germline assignment: CDR1 MNHEY and CDR2 SMNVEV (reference sequence). Points on this clone: Its matching antigen is unknown.

This rearrangement joins TRBV27 to TRBJ2-7, with 7 positions matching TRBD1. This clonotype was sampled from a young man in good health and CMV-seropositive. The sample consisted of PBMCs. CDR3: CASRARQGAYEQYF. For the CDR3, the DNA is TGTGCCAGCCGGGCCCGACAGGGCGCCTACGAGCAGTACTTC.